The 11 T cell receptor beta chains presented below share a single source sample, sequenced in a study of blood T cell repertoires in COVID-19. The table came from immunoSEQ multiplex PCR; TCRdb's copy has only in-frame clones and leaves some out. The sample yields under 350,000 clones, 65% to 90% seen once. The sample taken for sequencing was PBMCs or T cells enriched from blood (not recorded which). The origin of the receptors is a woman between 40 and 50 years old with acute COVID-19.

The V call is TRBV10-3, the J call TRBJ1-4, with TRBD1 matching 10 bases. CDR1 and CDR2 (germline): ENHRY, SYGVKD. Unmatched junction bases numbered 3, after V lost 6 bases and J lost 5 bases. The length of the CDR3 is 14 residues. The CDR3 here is CAIRPGQGNEKLFF. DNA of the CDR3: TGTGCCATCAGGCCGGGACAGGGGAATGAAAAACTGTTTTTT.

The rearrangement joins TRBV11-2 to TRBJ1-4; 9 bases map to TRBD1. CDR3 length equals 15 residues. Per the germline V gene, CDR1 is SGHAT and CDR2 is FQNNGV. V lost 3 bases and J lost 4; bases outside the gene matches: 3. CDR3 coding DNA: TGTGCCAGCAGCTTTGGGACAGGGTATAATGAAAAACTGTTTTTT. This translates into CASSFGTGYNEKLFF. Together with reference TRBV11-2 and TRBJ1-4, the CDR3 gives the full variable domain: EAGVAQSPRYKIIEKRQSVAFWCNPISGHATLYWYQQILGQGPKLLIQFQNNGVVDDSQLPKDRFSAERLKGVDSTLKIQPAKLEDSAVYLCASSFGTGYNEKLFFGSGTQLSVL.

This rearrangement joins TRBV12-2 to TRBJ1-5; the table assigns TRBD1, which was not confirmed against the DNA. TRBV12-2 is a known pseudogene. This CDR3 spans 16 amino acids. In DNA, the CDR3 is TGTGCAAGTCGCTTAGCAGGGGACAGGGGACGTCAGCCCCAGCATTTT. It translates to CASRLAGDRGRQPQHF.

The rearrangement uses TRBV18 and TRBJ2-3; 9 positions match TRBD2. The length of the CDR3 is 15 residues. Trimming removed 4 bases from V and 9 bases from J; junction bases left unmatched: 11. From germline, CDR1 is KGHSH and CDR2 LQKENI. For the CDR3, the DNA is TGTGCCAGCTCACGTGCGGGGGGGCCGCTGGAGACGCAGTATTTT. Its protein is CASSRAGGPLETQYF.

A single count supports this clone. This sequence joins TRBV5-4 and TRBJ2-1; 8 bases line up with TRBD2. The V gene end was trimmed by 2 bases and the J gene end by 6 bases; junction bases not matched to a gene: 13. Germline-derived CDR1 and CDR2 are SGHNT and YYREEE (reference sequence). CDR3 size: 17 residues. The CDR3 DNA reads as TGTGCCAGCAGCTTAGGGGCCGGGACTAGAGTGAGCAATGAGCAGTTCTTC. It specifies CASSLGAGTRVSNEQFF.

The chain's CDR3 is CASSTPGQLNYGYTF. CDR3 bases: TGTGCCAGTTCGACTCCGGGACAGCTCAACTATGGCTACACCTTC. The chain is built from TRBV28 and TRBJ1-2; TRBD1 matches 7 bases. Germline lookup yields CDR1 MDHEN and CDR2 SYDVKM. CDR3 size: 15 residues. V dropped 9 bases and J dropped 2; count of bases not matched to a gene: 12.

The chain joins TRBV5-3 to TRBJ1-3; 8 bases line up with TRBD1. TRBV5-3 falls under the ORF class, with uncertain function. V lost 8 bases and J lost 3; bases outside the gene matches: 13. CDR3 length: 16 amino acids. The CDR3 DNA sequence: TGTGCCAGTAACAACCGGGCAGACAGGGGTGGAAACACCATATATTTT. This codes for CASNNRADRGGNTIYF.

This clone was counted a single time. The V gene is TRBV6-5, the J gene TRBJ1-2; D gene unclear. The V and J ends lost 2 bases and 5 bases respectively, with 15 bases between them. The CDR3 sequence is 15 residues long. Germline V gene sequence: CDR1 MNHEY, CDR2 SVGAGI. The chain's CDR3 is CASSYTLDGVYGYTF. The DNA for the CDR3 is TGTGCCAGCAGTTACACACTCGACGGAGTATATGGCTACACCTTC.

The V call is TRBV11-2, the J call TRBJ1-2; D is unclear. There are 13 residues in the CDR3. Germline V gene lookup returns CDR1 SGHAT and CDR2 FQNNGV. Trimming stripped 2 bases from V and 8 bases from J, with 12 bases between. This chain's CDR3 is CASSLNPRGGYTF. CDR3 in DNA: TGTGCCAGCAGCTTAAACCCACGCGGCGGCTACACCTTC.

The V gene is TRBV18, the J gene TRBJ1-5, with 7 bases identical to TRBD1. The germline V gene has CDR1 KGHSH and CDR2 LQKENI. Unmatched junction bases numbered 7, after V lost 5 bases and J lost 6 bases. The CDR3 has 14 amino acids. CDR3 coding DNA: TGTGCCAGCTCATCTCAGGGGGGCGGTCAGCCCCAGCATTTT. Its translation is CASSSQGGGQPQHF.

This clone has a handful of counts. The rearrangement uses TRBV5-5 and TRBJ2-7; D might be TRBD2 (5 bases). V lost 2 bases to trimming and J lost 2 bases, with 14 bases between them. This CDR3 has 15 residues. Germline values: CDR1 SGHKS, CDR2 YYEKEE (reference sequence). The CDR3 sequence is CASSFSPSRTYEQYF. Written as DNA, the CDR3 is TGTGCCAGCAGCTTTTCGCCTAGCCGGACCTACGAGCAGTACTTC.